This TCR beta chain derives from a study of regulatory T cells in long-lasting Graves disease. This clonotype was seen many times. What it binds is not known. Time point here: newly diagnosed GD, antithyroid drugs for less than 3 months. The authors made the TCR library using RNA they extracted from PBMCs. The CDR3 sequence is 14 residues long. Germline V gene sequence: CDR1 DFQATT, CDR2 SNEGSKA (reference sequence). The junction had 8 bases not matched to a gene; V was cut back by 7 bases and J by 2 bases. Study-level points and caveats: The study found TRBV28, TRBJ1-2 and TRBJ2-5 favored in persistent disease. Accuracy might have suffered from few samples. The persistent group shared about 2,500 public clonotypes, more than the 850 to 1,000 shared by new patients.

According to the study, TCR beta libraries were built with iRepertoire HTBI primers and CDR3-region Arm-PCR. TCRdb re-called the multiplex PCR reads with MiXCR, one entry per CDR3 protein. The sample lists approximately 400,000 distinct CDR3 sequences; roughly a sixth were seen once. The sequence was collected from a female donor with Graves disease. The sequencing used peripheral blood mononuclear cells (PBMCs), collected at new diagnosis, from a patient treated with antithyroid drugs. The rearrangement joins TRBV20-1 to TRBJ1-5; 7 bases align to TRBD1. Here the CDR3 reads CSVNPGGGNQPQHF. CDR3 sequence (DNA): TGCAGTGTCAATCCAGGGGGAGGCAATCAGCCCCAGCATTTT.